Listed below are T cell receptor beta chains from one sample, sequenced in a study of cytomegalovirus exposure and HLA in healthy donors. This table comes from immunoSEQ multiplex PCR, and its TCRdb copy is limited to in-frame clones, with some not included. The data show around 200,000 clones, 70% to 85% seen once. Sequenced: PBMCs. Receptors originate from a man aged 50 to 60 in good health and CMV-seronegative. Both conserved end residues are part of each CDR3. The order of the fields is CDR3 DNA, CDR3 protein, clone size, V gene, J gene, D gene. The D gene is left open where the match is weak. The listing skips clone size in some rows; elsewhere it reads once, few, many or a size class.

TGTGCCAGCAGTTCCTTGGGACAGGGGGAGAGAGATACGCAGTATTTT	CASSSLGQGERDTQYF	NA	TRBV28	TRBJ2-3	TRBD1
TGTGCCAGCAGTTACATGGGACTAGCGACAGATACGCAGTATTTT	CASSYMGLATDTQYF	NA	TRBV6-5	TRBJ2-3	TRBD2
TGTGCCAGCAGCGATGGACAGTTCTACGAGCAGTACTTC	CASSDGQFYEQYF	NA	TRBV7-9	TRBJ2-7	NA
TGTGCCAGCAGTGAACTGACAGGTTGGGACGAGCAGTACTTC	CASSELTGWDEQYF	NA	TRBV2	TRBJ2-7	NA
TGTGCCAGCTCACCATCTTTAGCGAACACCGGGGAGCTGTTTTTT	CASSPSLANTGELFF	NA	TRBV18	TRBJ2-2	NA
TGTGCCAGCAGCGAATCTGAGGCAGCTAACTATGGCTACACCTTC	CASSESEAANYGYTF	NA	TRBV6-1	TRBJ1-2	NA
TGTGCCAGCAGCCCCGACAGGGGGCGGGAGACCCAGTACTTC	CASSPDRGRETQYF	NA	TRBV2	TRBJ2-5	TRBD1
TGTGCCAGCAGCTCGAGCCTGGGACAGAACACAGATACGCAGTATTTT	CASSSSLGQNTDTQYF	NA	TRBV7-2	TRBJ2-3	TRBD1
TGCGCCAGCAGCTTGTCCGGACTAGCGGGAGGCGGCACCGGGGAGCTGTTTTTT	CASSLSGLAGGGTGELFF	NA	TRBV5-1	TRBJ2-2	TRBD2
TGTGCCTGGAGTGCCGGACTAGCGGGAGTGGTAGATACGCAGTATTTT	CAWSAGLAGVVDTQYF	NA	TRBV30	TRBJ2-3	TRBD2
TGCGCCAGCTCGGAAAGGGCGGGCACCGGGGAGCTGTTTTTT	CASSERAGTGELFF	NA	TRBV5-1	TRBJ2-2	NA
TGTGCCAGCAGACTAGACAACAGCAATCAGCCCCAGCATTTT	CASRLDNSNQPQHF	NA	TRBV2	TRBJ1-5	NA
TGTGCCACCAGCACAAGCCACGGGTCCCGCACAGATACGCAGTATTTT	CATSTSHGSRTDTQYF	few	TRBV15	TRBJ2-3	NA
TGTGCCAGCAGCTTAGCGGGAGGGCCCGCGAGTGAGCAGTTCTTC	CASSLAGGPASEQFF	NA	TRBV7-8	TRBJ2-1	TRBD2
TGTGCCAGCAGTGCCCCAGGGTTAAGCAATCAGCCCCAGCATTTT	CASSAPGLSNQPQHF	NA	TRBV25-1	TRBJ1-5	NA
TGTGCCAGCAGCGTATATAAGTCAGCGGGCTTCGCTAGCACAGATACGCAGTATTTT	CASSVYKSAGFASTDTQYF	NA	TRBV9	TRBJ2-3	NA
TGTGCCAGCAGTTTTAGAGGGTCGGCCTACGAGCAGTACTTC	CASSFRGSAYEQYF	NA	TRBV27	TRBJ2-7	NA
TGTGCCAGCGCACTTACTAGCGGGGTTTACAATGAGCAGTTCTTC	CASALTSGVYNEQFF	NA	TRBV7-9	TRBJ2-1	TRBD2
TGTGCCAGTAGTATTTCGGGACAGGGAAGAGATACGCAGTATTTT	CASSISGQGRDTQYF	NA	TRBV19	TRBJ2-3	TRBD1
TGTGCCAGCAGCTTAATTCCTAAGTCTGAAGCTTTCTTT	CASSLIPKSEAFF	NA	TRBV11-2	TRBJ1-1	NA
TGTGCTAGCAGCTTCGGGACTAGCTTTGCGAACACCGGGGAGCTGTTTTTT	CASSFGTSFANTGELFF	NA	TRBV7-7	TRBJ2-2	TRBD2
TGTGCCTGGAGTGTACAACAGGGGGAAAGTGGCTACACCTTC	CAWSVQQGESGYTF	NA	TRBV30	TRBJ1-2	TRBD1
TGTGCCAGCAGCCAGGGACTAGCGGGATGGACAGATACGCAGTATTTT	CASSQGLAGWTDTQYF	NA	TRBV14	TRBJ2-3	TRBD2
TGTGCCAGCAGCTTAACCCGCCCCGGACTAGCGGGAGAGAATGAGCAGTTCTTC	CASSLTRPGLAGENEQFF	few	TRBV7-3	TRBJ2-1	TRBD2
TGTGCCAGCAGCGCCGGACAGGGGTTCGACGAGCAGTACTTC	CASSAGQGFDEQYF	NA	TRBV9	TRBJ2-7	TRBD1
TGTGCCAGCAGTTTAAACAGGGTGGCTAATGAAAAACTGTTTTTT	CASSLNRVANEKLFF	NA	TRBV6-5	TRBJ1-4	NA
TGCGCCAGCAGCTTGCCGGGACTAGCGAACAATGAGCAGTTCTTC	CASSLPGLANNEQFF	NA	TRBV5-1	TRBJ2-1	TRBD2